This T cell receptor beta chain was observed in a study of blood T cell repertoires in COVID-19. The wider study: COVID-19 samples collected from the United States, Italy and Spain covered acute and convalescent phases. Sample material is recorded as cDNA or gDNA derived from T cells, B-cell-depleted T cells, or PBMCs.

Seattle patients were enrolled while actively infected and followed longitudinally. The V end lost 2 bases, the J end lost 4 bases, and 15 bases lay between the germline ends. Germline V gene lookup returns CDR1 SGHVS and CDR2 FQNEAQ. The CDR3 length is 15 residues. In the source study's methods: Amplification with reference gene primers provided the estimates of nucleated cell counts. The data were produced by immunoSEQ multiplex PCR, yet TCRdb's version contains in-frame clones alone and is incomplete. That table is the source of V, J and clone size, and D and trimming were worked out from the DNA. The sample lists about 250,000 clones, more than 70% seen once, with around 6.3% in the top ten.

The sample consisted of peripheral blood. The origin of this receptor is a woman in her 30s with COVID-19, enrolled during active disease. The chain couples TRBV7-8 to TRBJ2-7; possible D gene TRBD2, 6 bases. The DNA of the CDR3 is TGTGCCAGCAGCTTAAACTCCGGCGGAGGGTACGAGCAGTACGTC. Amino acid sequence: CASSLNSGGGYEQYV.